A single sample gave rise to the 13 T cell receptor beta chains below, sequenced in a study of read filtering for tumor transcriptome and immune sequencing. From about 400 ng of RNA, a library with molecular barcoded alpha/delta and beta/gamma adaptors was made. TCRdb itself ran the reads through MiXCR, one entry per CDR3 protein. The table lists tens of thousands of distinct CDR3 sequences, 9.5% to 15% of them singletons. The sample taken for sequencing was a population of CD138-negative cells sorted from bone marrow. These TCRs come from a donor aged 40 or over with multiple myeloma.

This clonotype appeared many times. The gene calls are TRBV6-1 and TRBJ2-2, with 8 bases that match TRBD1. Germline CDR1 MNHNS, CDR2 SASEGT. The CDR3 runs to 16 residues. J gave up 2 bases and V 4 bases, and 6 bases lay outside the gene matches. Written as DNA, the CDR3 is TGTGCCAGCAGTGCCCGGGACAGGCGAAACACCGGGGAGCTGTTTTTT. Its protein is CASSARDRRNTGELFF.

This clonotype was detected many times. The gene calls are TRBV5-1 and TRBJ1-4; D is undetermined. This CDR3 contains 15 residues. Trimming shortened V by 0 bases and J by 0 bases, and 6 bases separated the two germline ends. Germline values: CDR1 SGHRS, CDR2 YFSETQ. CDR3 loop: CASSLGGATNEKLFF. In DNA, the CDR3 is TGCGCCAGCAGCTTGGGAGGAGCAACTAATGAAAAACTGTTTTTT.

This clonotype was observed at least ten times. This chain connects TRBV25-1 to TRBJ1-2, with a weak D call TRBD1 (5 bases). The germline V and J ends were trimmed by 3 bases and 6 bases, with 14 bases remaining between them. This CDR3 spans 14 amino acids. The germline V gene encodes CDR1 MGHDK and CDR2 SYGVNS. CDR3 amino acids: CASSEGRGMNGYTF. CDR3 nucleotides: TGTGCCAGCAGTGAGGGGCGGGGTATGAATGGCTACACCTTC.

The sample holds many counts of this clonotype. V is TRBV5-4 and J is TRBJ1-4, with unresolved D. The germline gives CDR1 SGHNT, CDR2 YYREEE (reference sequence). Between the trimmed V and J ends, which lost 1 base and 8 bases, there was a span of 9 bases. CDR3 length equals 13 residues. CDR3 sequence reads: CASSLSTEEKLFF. Here the CDR3 DNA reads TGTGCCAGCAGCTTGAGTACAGAGGAAAAACTGTTTTTT.

Ten or more counts support this clonotype. In DNA, the CDR3 is TGTGCCAGCATAGATCCTTTGGGCACCACAGATACGCAGTATTTT. It codes for CASIDPLGTTDTQYF. This chain joins TRBV7-9 and TRBJ2-3; D is undetermined. Germline lookup yields CDR1 SEHNR and CDR2 FQNEAQ (reference sequence). The CDR3 spans 15 residues. V was shortened by 7 bases and J by 2 bases, with 16 bases between the two germline ends.

This clonotype was seen a handful of times. A read error is possible here, since a much larger clone lies one base away. The J gene is TRBJ2-1, the V gene TRBV10-1; D remains unclear. The CDR3 extends over 14 amino acids. Trimming removed 8 bases at V and 1 base at J, with 12 bases between. Germline V gene sequence: CDR1 WNHNN, CDR2 SYGVQD (reference sequence). The DNA for the CDR3 is TGCGCCAGCGCCGTGGGTAAATCCTACAATGAGCAGTTCTTC. Translated: CASAVGKSYNEQFF.

The gene calls are TRBV30 and TRBJ1-1, with D possibly TRBD1 on 5 matching bases. The CDR3 consists of 13 residues. Germline-derived CDR1 and CDR2 are GTSNPN and SVGIG (reference sequence). The V gene lost 2 bases and the J gene lost 6 bases, with 13 bases spanning the gap. CDR3 sequence: CAWSTGLGAEAFF. CDR3 coding DNA: TGTGCCTGGAGTACGGGACTGGGGGCTGAAGCTTTCTTT.

This clonotype has a count of ten or more. The rearrangement links TRBV19 to TRBJ1-5; possibly TRBD1 for D (5 bases). Trimming stripped 0 bases from V and 8 bases from J, with 14 bases between. Germline V gene sequence: CDR1 LNHDA, CDR2 SQIVND (reference sequence). The CDR3 runs to 15 residues. CDR3: CASSIESRAFEPQHF. The CDR3 nucleotides are TGTGCCAGTAGTATAGAGAGCAGGGCGTTTGAGCCCCAGCATTTT.

This clonotype was observed at least ten times. J is TRBJ2-4 and V is TRBV2; TRBD1 matches at 9 bases. CDR3 length: 16 amino acids. Per germline, CDR1 SNHLY and CDR2 FYNNEI. After removal of 4 bases from V and 0 bases from J, the junction contained 4 bases not matched to a gene. The CDR3 coding sequence is TGTGCCAGCAGTGCCCACAGGGGGCTAGCCAAAAACATTCAGTACTTC. Its protein product is CASSAHRGLAKNIQYF.

This clonotype was counted at least ten times. The chain carries TRBV7-8 and TRBJ2-6, with D hard to call. V lost 3 bases and J lost 3, with 12 bases in between. The CDR3 runs to 16 residues. Germline V CDR1 and CDR2: SGHVS, FQNEAQ. The CDR3 here is CASSLLPPRGANVLTF. CDR3 coding DNA: TGTGCCAGCAGCTTGCTACCCCCCCGTGGGGCCAACGTCCTGACTTTC.

In the case of this clonotype: It may be a read error: a sequence one base away is much more abundant. Without the conserved terminal phenylalanine or tryptophan, this CDR3 likely stems from a read error. V gene TRBV4-3 combines with J gene TRBJ2-7; D is unresolved. With 0 bases removed from V and 4 bases from J, the gap between germline ends came to 4 bases. Germline V gives CDR1 LGHNA, CDR2 YSLEER. The CDR3 length is 12 residues. CDR3 amino acids: CASSQDGYEQYL. In DNA, the CDR3 is TGCGCCAGCAGCCAAGACGGATACGAGCAGTACCTC.

The rearrangement joins TRBV20-1 to TRBJ2-3; D is possibly TRBD1 (6 bases). The CDR3 sequence is 13 residues long. Per the germline V gene, CDR1 is DFQATT and CDR2 is SNEGSKA (reference sequence). Between the trimmed V and J ends, which lost 5 bases and 6 bases, there was a span of 15 bases. Here the CDR3 DNA reads TGCAGTGCTCAACAGGGATTCGGGGATACGCAGTATTTT. This encodes CSAQQGFGDTQYF.

This clonotype was counted many times. V gene TRBV28 combines with J gene TRBJ2-7, with D possibly being TRBD1 or TRBD2 (5 bases each). Trimming took off 6 bases at V and 2 bases at J, with 11 bases between the two ends. This CDR3 has 13 amino acids. CDR1 MDHEN and CDR2 SYDVKM come from the germline V gene. The CDR3 is CASRPGTPYEQYF. Here the CDR3 DNA reads TGTGCCAGCAGGCCCGGGACCCCCTACGAGCAGTACTTC.